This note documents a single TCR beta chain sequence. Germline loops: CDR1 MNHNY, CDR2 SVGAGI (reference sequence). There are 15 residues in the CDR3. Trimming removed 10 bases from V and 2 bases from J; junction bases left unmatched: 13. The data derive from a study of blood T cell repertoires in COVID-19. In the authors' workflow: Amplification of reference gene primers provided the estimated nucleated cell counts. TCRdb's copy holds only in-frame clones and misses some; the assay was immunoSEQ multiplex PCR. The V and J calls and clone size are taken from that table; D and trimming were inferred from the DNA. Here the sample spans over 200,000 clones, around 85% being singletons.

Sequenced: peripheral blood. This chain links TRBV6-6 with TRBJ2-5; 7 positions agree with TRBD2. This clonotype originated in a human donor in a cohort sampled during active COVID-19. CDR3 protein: CATTAGVGSQETQYF. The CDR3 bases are TGTGCCACCACCGCGGGGGTCGGGAGTCAAGAGACCCAGTACTTC.